This entry is about one T cell receptor beta chain. The antigen remains unidentified. This sample is part of a study of T cells in localized non-small cell lung cancer. Sequenced by immunoSEQ multiplex PCR; TCRdb stores in-frame clones only, minus some. The sample yields tens of thousands of clones, over 85% seen once. Whole-study results and caveats: Longer overall survival was associated with a higher density of T cells in the blood. For the top 100 tumor clones, a median approximately 50 also appeared in adjacent lung. It was uninvolved adjacent lung that showed the highest T cell clonality, exceeding tumor.

Between the trimmed V and J ends, which lost 4 bases and 5 bases, there was a span of 17 bases. This CDR3 spans 15 amino acids. In germline, CDR1 is MNHEY, CDR2 SMNVEV (reference sequence). The specimen was peripheral blood, collected before any cancer treatment. The TCR was taken from a man between 40 and 70 years old with stage I squamous cell lung carcinoma. The rearrangement joins TRBV27 to TRBJ1-1, with D tentatively TRBD1 (5 bases). As DNA, the CDR3 is TGTGCCAGCAGTTCAGCCGGGGGGGGAGAAACTGAAGCTTTCTTT. It yields the protein CASSSAGGGETEAFF.